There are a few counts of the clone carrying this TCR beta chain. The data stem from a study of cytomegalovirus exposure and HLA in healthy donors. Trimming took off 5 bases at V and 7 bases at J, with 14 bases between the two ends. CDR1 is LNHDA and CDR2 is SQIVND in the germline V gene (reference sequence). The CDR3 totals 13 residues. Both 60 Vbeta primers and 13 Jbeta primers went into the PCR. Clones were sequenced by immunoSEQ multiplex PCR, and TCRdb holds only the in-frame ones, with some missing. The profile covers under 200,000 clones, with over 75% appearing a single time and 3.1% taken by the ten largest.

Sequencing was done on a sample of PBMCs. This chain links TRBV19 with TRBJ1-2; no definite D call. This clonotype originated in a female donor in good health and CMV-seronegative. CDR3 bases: TGTGCCAGTAGTGGAGGACTTCCCGCTGGCTACACCTTC. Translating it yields CASSGGLPAGYTF.